Each of the 16 T cell receptor beta chains below was sequenced from the same sample in a study of CD8+ T cells in alopecia areata. From alopecia areata patients, lesional scalp punch biopsies and peripheral blood were collected. After isolation, RNA underwent reverse transcription to generate cDNA as the sequencing template. The repertoire was sequenced with immunoSEQ multiplex PCR; TCRdb's copy has only in-frame clones and lacks some. The top ten hold approximately 6.1% of the sample, which has some 20,000 clones, about 59% seen once. Specimen: skin, collected at week 0. Every receptor here comes from a human donor with alopecia areata.

The V and J genes are TRBV5-4 and TRBJ2-2; D possibly uses TRBD1 or TRBD2 (5 bases each). The CDR3 length is 18 residues. The germline CDR1 and CDR2 sequences are SGHNT and YYREEE (reference sequence). The germline V and J ends were trimmed by 7 bases and 2 bases, with 24 bases remaining between them. The CDR3 sequence: CASEDFTGGGRNTGELFF. The CDR3 DNA sequence: TGTGCCAGCGAGGACTTTACAGGAGGTGGCCGAAACACCGGGGAGCTGTTTTTT.

This chain uses TRBV6-4 with TRBJ1-5; D ambiguous. V was pared by 2 bases and J by 4 bases, with 9 bases between. The CDR3 is 14 amino acids. Germline V CDR1 and CDR2: MRHNA, SNTAGT. This chain's CDR3 is CASSDRADNQPQHF. The CDR3 DNA reads TGTGCCAGCAGTGACAGGGCTGATAATCAGCCCCAGCATTTT.

The rearrangement links TRBV7-9 to TRBJ1-3, with D hard to call. The CDR3 runs 13 residues. Germline CDR1 is SEHNR and CDR2 is FQNEAQ (reference sequence). V was shortened by 6 bases and J by 1 base, with 7 bases between the two germline ends. The DNA of the CDR3 is TGTGCCAGCAGTCCAACTTCTGGAAACACCATATATTTT. Translating gives CASSPTSGNTIYF.

The CDR3 spells CASNVAGRGYTF. CDR3 in DNA: TGCGCCAGCAACGTGGCAGGACGGGGCTACACCTTC. The rearrangement joins TRBV4-1 to TRBJ1-2; no reliable D call. Germline lookup yields CDR1 MGHRA and CDR2 YSYEKL. This CDR3 has 12 residues. Trimming removed 7 bases from V and 8 bases from J, with 14 bases in between.

This clone was picked up a small number of times. The rearrangement links TRBV5-8 to TRBJ2-1; 7 bases match TRBD2. The germline gives CDR1 SGHTS, CDR2 YDEGEE. This CDR3 has 15 amino acids. V dropped 1 base and J dropped 4; count of bases not matched to a gene: 5. CDR3 sequence: CASSLMASGYNEQFF. The CDR3 DNA reads as TGTGCCAGCAGCTTGATGGCTAGCGGATACAATGAGCAGTTCTTC.

This clone was counted only a few times. The chain has TRBV7-2 and TRBJ1-1; the D gene is possibly TRBD1 (5 bases). From germline, CDR1 is SGHTA and CDR2 FQGNSA. Trimming shortened V by 3 bases and J by 5 bases, and 10 bases separated the two germline ends. The CDR3 totals 13 residues. The CDR3 protein is CASSFRGKTEAFF. The CDR3 nucleotides are TGTGCCAGCAGCTTTCGGGGGAAGACTGAAGCTTTCTTT.

The chain is built from TRBV29-1 and TRBJ1-2; D not certain. Germline V gene lookup returns CDR1 SQVTM and CDR2 ANQGSEA. The germline V and J ends were trimmed by 0 bases and 7 bases, with 12 bases remaining between them. The CDR3 totals 13 residues. This chain's CDR3 is CSVEDLKRGGYTF. Written as DNA, the CDR3 is TGCAGCGTTGAAGATCTAAAGCGAGGTGGCTACACCTTC. Complete variable domain (other parts from reference TRBV29-1 and TRBJ1-2): SAVISQKPSRDICQRGTSLTIQCQVDSQVTMMFWYRQQPGQSLTLIATANQGSEATYESGFVIDKFPISRPNLTFSTLTVSNMSPEDSSIYLCSVEDLKRGGYTFGSGTRLTVV.

The gene calls are TRBV19 and TRBJ2-3; no reliable D call. V lost 5 bases to trimming and J lost 1 base, with 7 bases between them. Germline V gives CDR1 LNHDA, CDR2 SQIVND (reference sequence). The CDR3 sequence is 13 residues long. CDR3 in DNA: TGTGCCAGTAGTCTCCTCCGCACAGATACGCAGTATTTT. Translating gives CASSLLRTDTQYF.

This clone appeared a few times. The V gene is TRBV27, the J gene TRBJ1-4; D may be TRBD1 (6 bases). Deletions cut 6 bases from V and 12 bases from J, with 23 bases between. The CDR3 covers 15 residues. Germline-derived CDR1 and CDR2 are MNHEY and SMNVEV (reference sequence). This CDR3 reads CASSLRTVGTSQLFF. The CDR3 DNA follows: TGTGCCAGCAGCCTAAGGACAGTAGGGACTTCGCAACTGTTTTTT.

This clone was observed a handful of times. This chain connects TRBV11-2 to TRBJ1-2, with D unresolved. Germline lookup yields CDR1 SGHAT and CDR2 FQNNGV. Trimming took 0 bases from V and 3 from J, leaving 11 bases between them. The CDR3 totals 15 residues. The CDR3 region has the DNA TGTGCCAGCAGCTTAGATTCGGGGAACTACTATGGCTACACCTTC. This gives the protein CASSLDSGNYYGYTF.

This chain connects TRBV7-9 to TRBJ2-5; TRBD1 matches 8 bases. Germline lookup yields CDR1 SEHNR and CDR2 FQNEAQ (reference sequence). The trim removed 4 bases at V and 1 base at J, leaving 5 bases unmatched. CDR3 length: 15 amino acids. This CDR3 reads CASSSRTGSQETQYF. The CDR3 DNA reads TGTGCCAGCAGCTCCCGGACAGGGAGCCAAGAGACCCAGTACTTC.

Regarding this clone: At the DNA level, this CDR3 is encoded by other sequences in the same sample as well. The chain combines TRBV19 with TRBJ2-1; 8 positions match TRBD2. Germline-derived CDR1 and CDR2 are LNHDA and SQIVND (reference sequence). V lost 1 base to trimming and J lost 7 bases; unmatched junction nucleotides: 6. This CDR3 is 15 amino acids long. The CDR3 spells CASSIGGLGVNEQFF. CDR3 DNA sequence: TGTGCCAGTAGTATAGGGGGACTAGGAGTGAATGAGCAGTTCTTC.

This clone was detected only once. The chain links TRBV5-6 to TRBJ1-1; D is unresolved. The V gene's germline CDR1 is SGHDT and CDR2 YYEEEE. The CDR3 runs to 16 residues. Trimming took off 4 bases at V and 1 base at J, with 17 bases between the two ends. This chain's CDR3 is CASSPASVYWNTEAFF. The CDR3 coding sequence is TGTGCCAGCAGCCCGGCAAGCGTATACTGGAACACTGAAGCTTTCTTT.

The CDR3 spells CASSLSQPGNSPLHF. CDR3 sequence (DNA): TGTGCCAGCAGCTTATCCCAGCCGGGGAATTCACCCCTCCACTTT. The V and J genes are TRBV7-2 and TRBJ1-6; unclear D gene. CDR1 is SGHTA, CDR2 FQGNSA, per germline. CDR3 size: 15 residues. The V end was cut by 2 bases, the J end by 7 bases, with 12 bases between.

The chain carries TRBV20-1 and TRBJ2-5, with D perhaps matching TRBD1 (6 bases). The CDR3 spans 11 residues. The V and J ends lost 0 bases and 13 bases respectively, with 12 bases between them. The germline CDR1 and CDR2 sequences are DFQATT and SNEGSKA (reference sequence). As DNA, the CDR3 is TGCAGTGCTAGAGATCGACAGGCCCCGTACTTC. It is translated as CSARDRQAPYF.

V usage is TRBV6-1 and J usage is TRBJ1-1; D gene ambiguous. The CDR3 totals 12 residues. Germline V lookup: CDR1 MNHNS, CDR2 SASEGT. Trimming removed 4 bases at V and 4 bases at J, with 7 bases between. Here the CDR3 reads CASSVHSTEAFF. The DNA for the CDR3 is TGTGCCAGCAGTGTGCACAGCACTGAAGCTTTCTTT.